The next 23 T cell receptor beta chains were all read from a single sample in a study of CD8+ T cells in alopecia areata. Extracted from the samples, RNA was reverse transcribed into cDNA to serve as the sequencing template. Profiled with immunoSEQ multiplex PCR; TCRdb holds only in-frame clones, not every one. In the table there are about 110,000 clones, 50% to 70% of which are singletons. The sample was NKG2D-low CD8+ T cells sorted from blood. These receptor sequences come from a human donor with alopecia areata.

Turning to this clone: In the same sample, other DNA sequences code for this CDR3. J is TRBJ2-2 and V is TRBV6-5; D not resolved. Trimming cost V 0 bases and J 4 bases, with 6 bases left between them. The CDR3 is made up of 14 amino acids. Germline V gene lookup returns CDR1 MNHEY and CDR2 SVGAGI. The DNA for the CDR3 is TGTGCCAGCAGTTACTCGATTGTCACCGGGGAGCTGTTTTTT. Protein: CASSYSIVTGELFF.

The J gene is TRBJ1-2, the V gene TRBV7-8; unclear D gene. Between the trimmed V and J ends, which lost 0 bases and 0 bases, there was a span of 5 bases. Germline CDR1 and CDR2: SGHVS and FQNEAQ. The CDR3 loop spans 14 amino acids. The CDR3 DNA reads TGTGCCAGCAGCTTAGCGGGTTCTAACTATGGCTACACCTTC. Translating gives CASSLAGSNYGYTF. The full variable domain, in which reference TRBV7-8 and TRBJ1-2 provide the parts outside the CDR3, is GAGVSQSPRYKVAKRGQDVALRCDPISGHVSLFWYQQALGQGPEFLTYFQNEAQLDKSGLPSDRFFAERPEGSVSTLKIQRTQQEDSAVYLCASSLAGSNYGYTFGSGTRLTVV.

The chain joins TRBV25-1 to TRBJ2-7; no clear D gene. V was clipped by 1 base and J by 5 bases, with 9 bases between them. The CDR3 loop spans 13 amino acids. Germline-derived CDR1 and CDR2 are MGHDK and SYGVNS. The CDR3 DNA reads as TGTGCCAGCAGTGAATTCGGCGGCGACGAGCAGTACTTC. Translated, it gives CASSEFGGDEQYF.

The chain has TRBV5-1 and TRBJ2-1; weak D call: TRBD2 (5 bases). The CDR3 spans 16 residues. The germline gives CDR1 SGHRS, CDR2 YFSETQ. Trimming removed 7 bases from V and 0 bases from J, with 17 bases in between. Here the CDR3 DNA reads TGCGCCAGCGTGGAGGACGGTCTTAGCTCCTACAATGAGCAGTTCTTC. Its protein is CASVEDGLSSYNEQFF.

The J gene is TRBJ1-2, the V gene TRBV28; maybe TRBD1 (6 bases). Deletions cut 6 bases from V and 8 bases from J, with 16 bases between. There are 13 residues in the CDR3. Per germline, CDR1 MDHEN and CDR2 SYDVKM. The CDR3: CASSIQGLPGYTF. Written as DNA, the CDR3 is TGTGCCAGCAGCATTCAGGGGCTGCCGGGCTACACCTTC.

This clone showed up just a few times. The chain uses TRBV7-8 and TRBJ2-3, with TRBD1 matching 12 bases. The V gene's germline CDR1 is SGHVS and CDR2 FQNEAQ. The CDR3 length is 17 residues. With 3 bases clipped from V and 4 bases from J, the junction kept 8 bases outside the gene matches. The DNA of the CDR3 is TGTGCCAGCAGCTTTTGGTTCGGGACAGGGGGCGCAGATACGCAGTATTTT. It encodes CASSFWFGTGGADTQYF.

The chain has TRBV5-4 and TRBJ2-4; TRBD1 aligns across 7 bases. The CDR3 has 15 residues. Germline V lookup: CDR1 SGHNT, CDR2 YYREEE (reference sequence). V lost 7 bases to trimming and J lost 1 base; unmatched junction nucleotides: 8. The CDR3 DNA follows: TGTGCCAGCTCGCAGGGGGAGACGGCCAAAAACATTCAGTACTTC. It yields the protein CASSQGETAKNIQYF.

The chain couples TRBV29-1 to TRBJ2-1; 7 bases match TRBD2. This CDR3 has 15 residues. Germline-derived CDR1 and CDR2 are SQVTM and ANQGSEA. V dropped 5 bases and J dropped 5; count of bases not matched to a gene: 12. DNA of the CDR3: TGCAGCGTTTCCCCGGGGGGTCGGGAGCACAATGAGCAGTTCTTC. Amino acid sequence: CSVSPGGREHNEQFF.

This clone was detected a few times. The chain uses TRBV7-9 and TRBJ2-7; D is uncertain. The CDR3 spans 14 residues. The V gene lost 4 bases and the J gene lost 3 bases, with 13 bases spanning the gap. Per germline, CDR1 SEHNR and CDR2 FQNEAQ (reference sequence). The CDR3 here is CASSSPQILYEQYF. CDR3 in DNA: TGTGCCAGCAGCTCCCCCCAGATACTCTACGAGCAGTACTTC.

The CDR3 DNA reads as TGTGCCAGCAGTCAGGATAAACCGTCCTACGAGCAGTACTTC. It is translated as CASSQDKPSYEQYF. The chain couples TRBV28 to TRBJ2-7; D remains unclear. The CDR3 is made up of 14 amino acids. Trimming stripped 5 bases from V and 1 base from J, with 12 bases between. Germline lookup yields CDR1 MDHEN and CDR2 SYDVKM.

The V call is TRBV27, the J call TRBJ2-6; 9 nucleotides line up with TRBD1. V lost 5 bases, J lost 4 bases, and 12 bases stayed unmatched. Per germline, CDR1 MNHEY and CDR2 SMNVEV (reference sequence). CDR3 size: 18 residues. CDR3 in amino acids: CASSNPGQGAYGANVLTF. In DNA, the CDR3 is TGTGCCAGCAGTAATCCGGGACAGGGTGCCTACGGGGCCAACGTCCTGACTTTC.

This clone was observed once. The CDR3 protein is CASRSLIEAFF. CDR3 bases: TGTGCCAGCAGATCCTTGATTGAAGCTTTCTTT. This chain connects TRBV6-1 to TRBJ1-1; D uncertain. Trimming pared 6 bases from V and 7 bases from J, leaving 9 bases between. Germline V CDR1 and CDR2: MNHNS, SASEGT. The CDR3 runs to 11 residues.

The rearrangement links TRBV28 to TRBJ2-1, with D maybe TRBD1 (7 bases). The CDR3 runs 14 residues. The V end was cut by 5 bases, the J end by 8 bases, with 16 bases between. Germline V gene sequence: CDR1 MDHEN, CDR2 SYDVKM. CDR3 amino acids: CASSDTSQGDEQFF. CDR3 bases: TGTGCCAGCAGTGATACTAGCCAGGGGGATGAGCAGTTCTTC.

The CDR3 coding sequence is TGTGCCAGCAGCGACGGACAGGGGGCCGGGAAACTGTTTTTT. It specifies CASSDGQGAGKLFF. The J gene is TRBJ1-4, the V gene TRBV9; TRBD1 agrees at 11 bases. This CDR3 spans 14 amino acids. V lost 3 bases, J lost 11 bases, and 6 bases stayed unmatched. Germline V gives CDR1 SGDLS, CDR2 YYNGEE.

This chain's CDR3 is CASSFPQETQYF. The CDR3 region has the DNA TGTGCCAGCAGTTTCCCTCAAGAGACCCAGTACTTC. This chain uses TRBV27 with TRBJ2-5; D is uncertain. Germline V gene lookup returns CDR1 MNHEY and CDR2 SMNVEV (reference sequence). The CDR3 is made up of 12 amino acids. V was cut by 3 bases and J by 2 bases, with 4 bases left in between.

The chain links TRBV4-1 to TRBJ2-7; the D gene is possibly TRBD2 (6 bases). Germline assignment: CDR1 MGHRA and CDR2 YSYEKL. This CDR3 region has 14 residues. The V end was cut by 0 bases, the J end by 5 bases, with 11 bases between. The CDR3, as DNA: TGCGCCAGCAGCCAAGAACTAGCCAGGGACGAGCAGTACTTC. Protein: CASSQELARDEQYF.

This rearrangement joins TRBV27 to TRBJ1-2; perhaps TRBD1 as D (6 bases). V was cut by 5 bases and J by 6 bases, with 19 bases left in between. The germline gives CDR1 MNHEY, CDR2 SMNVEV (reference sequence). The CDR3 is 15 residues long. The CDR3 sequence: CASSLTAPGADGYTF. For the CDR3, the DNA is TGTGCCAGCAGTCTAACCGCCCCGGGGGCCGATGGCTACACCTTC.

The chain links TRBV7-3 to TRBJ2-2; possible D gene TRBD2, 6 bases. The length of the CDR3 is 14 residues. Trimming left V 2 bases short and J 7 bases short, with 11 bases between. The V gene's germline CDR1 is SGHTA and CDR2 FQGTGA. CDR3 region: CASSLWGGGGELFF. The CDR3 DNA follows: TGTGCCAGCAGCTTATGGGGAGGCGGCGGGGAGCTGTTTTTT.

The CDR3 sequence: CASSLSGSLNEQFF. In DNA, the CDR3 is TGTGCCAGCAGCTTAAGCGGGAGCCTCAATGAGCAGTTCTTC. This rearrangement joins TRBV13 to TRBJ2-1; 8 nucleotides line up with TRBD2. This CDR3 spans 14 amino acids. The trim removed 2 bases at V and 6 bases at J, leaving 3 bases unmatched. Germline CDR1 and CDR2: PRHDT and FYEKMQ (reference sequence).

This clone was detected a few times. The chain carries TRBV19 and TRBJ2-2, with a weak D call TRBD1 (6 bases). Germline CDR1 LNHDA, CDR2 SQIVND (reference sequence). The V end lost 3 bases, the J end lost 2 bases, and 10 bases lay between the germline ends. The CDR3 has 15 amino acids. As DNA, the CDR3 is TGTGCCAGTAGTATTAACAGGGCTAACACCGGGGAGCTGTTTTTT. It encodes CASSINRANTGELFF.

The chain joins TRBV19 to TRBJ2-1; D remains unclear. V was pared by 0 bases and J by 2 bases, with 5 bases between. The length of the CDR3 is 14 residues. Germline assignment: CDR1 LNHDA and CDR2 SQIVND (reference sequence). In DNA, the CDR3 is TGTGCCAGTAGTATAGATGCCCCCTACAATGAGCAGTTCTTC. Translation: CASSIDAPYNEQFF.

CDR3 sequence reads: CASRPGLDSYEQYF. The CDR3 DNA reads TGTGCCAGCAGACCGGGACTAGATTCCTACGAGCAGTACTTC. The rearrangement uses TRBV28 and TRBJ2-7, with TRBD2 matching 8 bases. The V segment lost 6 bases and the J segment 1 base; nucleotides outside the gene matches: 5. There are 14 residues in the CDR3. Germline lookup yields CDR1 MDHEN and CDR2 SYDVKM.

The chain uses TRBV2 and TRBJ2-7; no clear D gene. The CDR3 extends over 14 amino acids. The germline V gene has CDR1 SNHLY and CDR2 FYNNEI. Trimming removed 6 bases at V and 2 bases at J, with 14 bases between. The CDR3 reads CASSPRQVPYEQYF. CDR3 DNA sequence: TGTGCCAGCAGCCCCAGACAAGTACCCTACGAGCAGTACTTC.